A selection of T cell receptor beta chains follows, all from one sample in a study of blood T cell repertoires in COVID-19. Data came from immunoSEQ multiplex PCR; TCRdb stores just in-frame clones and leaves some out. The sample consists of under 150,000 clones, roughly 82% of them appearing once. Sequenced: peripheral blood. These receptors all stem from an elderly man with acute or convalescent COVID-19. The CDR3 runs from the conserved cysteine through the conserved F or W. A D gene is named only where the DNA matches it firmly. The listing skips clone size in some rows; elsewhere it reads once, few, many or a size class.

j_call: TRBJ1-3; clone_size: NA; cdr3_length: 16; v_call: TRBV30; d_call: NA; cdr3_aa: CAWSPPPGALKNTIYF; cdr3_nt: TGTGCCTGGAGCCCCCCCCCAGGGGCTCTAAAAAACACCATATATTTT
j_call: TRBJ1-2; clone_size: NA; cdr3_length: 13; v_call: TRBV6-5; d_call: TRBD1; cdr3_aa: CASSWGQGDGYTF; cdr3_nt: TGTGCCAGCAGCTGGGGACAGGGAGATGGCTACACCTTC
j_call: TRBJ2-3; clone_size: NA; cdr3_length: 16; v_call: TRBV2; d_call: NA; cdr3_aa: CASSDLLAEGTDTQYF; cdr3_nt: TGTGCCAGCAGTGACCTCTTAGCTGAGGGCACAGATACGCAGTATTTT
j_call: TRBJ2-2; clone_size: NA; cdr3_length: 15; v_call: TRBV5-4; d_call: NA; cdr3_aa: CASSPMGGNTGELFF; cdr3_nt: TGTGCCAGCAGCCCCATGGGGGGGAACACCGGGGAGCTGTTTTTT
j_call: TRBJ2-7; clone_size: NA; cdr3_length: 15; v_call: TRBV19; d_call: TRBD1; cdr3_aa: CASSLGTGRWYEQYF; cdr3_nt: TGTGCCAGTAGTCTCGGGACAGGGCGTTGGTACGAGCAGTACTTC
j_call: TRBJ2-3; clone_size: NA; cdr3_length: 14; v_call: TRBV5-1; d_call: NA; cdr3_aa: CASSLTFAADTQYF; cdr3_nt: TGCGCCAGCAGCTTGACTTTCGCCGCGGATACGCAGTATTTT
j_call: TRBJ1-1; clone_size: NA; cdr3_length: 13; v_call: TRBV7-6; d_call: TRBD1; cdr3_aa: CASRRQGVTEAFF; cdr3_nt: TGTGCCAGCAGAAGACAGGGAGTAACTGAAGCTTTCTTT
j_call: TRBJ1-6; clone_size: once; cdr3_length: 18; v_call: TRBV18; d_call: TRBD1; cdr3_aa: CASSPFIPGTARNSPLHF; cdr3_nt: TGTGCCAGCTCACCCTTCATTCCCGGGACAGCCCGGAATTCACCCCTCCACTTT
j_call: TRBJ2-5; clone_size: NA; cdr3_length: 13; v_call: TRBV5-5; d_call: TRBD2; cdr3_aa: CASSWGGQETQYF; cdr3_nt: TGTGCCAGCAGCTGGGGGGGTCAGGAGACCCAGTACTTC
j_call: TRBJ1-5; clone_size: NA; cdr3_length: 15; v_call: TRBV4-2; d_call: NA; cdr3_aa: CASSQVGAGNQPQHF; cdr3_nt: TGTGCCAGCAGCCAAGTGGGGGCGGGCAATCAGCCCCAGCATTTT
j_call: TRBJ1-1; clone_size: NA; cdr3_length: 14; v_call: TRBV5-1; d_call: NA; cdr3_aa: CASSLEQGRTEAFF; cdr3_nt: TGCGCCAGCAGCTTGGAACAGGGCCGGACTGAAGCTTTCTTT
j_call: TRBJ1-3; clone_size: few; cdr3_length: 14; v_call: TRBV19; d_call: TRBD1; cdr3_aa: CASTRTGTGNTIYF; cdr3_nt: TGTGCCAGTACCCGGACAGGGACTGGAAACACCATATATTTT
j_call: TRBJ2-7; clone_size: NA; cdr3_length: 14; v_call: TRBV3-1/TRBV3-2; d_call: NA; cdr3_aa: CASTSRFPPYEQYF; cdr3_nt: TGTGCCAGCACCTCACGGTTTCCTCCCTACGAGCAGTACTTC
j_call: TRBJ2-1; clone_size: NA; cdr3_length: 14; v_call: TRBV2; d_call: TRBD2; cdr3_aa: CASSGGTSHNEQFF; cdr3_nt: TGTGCCAGCAGCGGGGGGACTAGCCACAATGAGCAGTTCTTC
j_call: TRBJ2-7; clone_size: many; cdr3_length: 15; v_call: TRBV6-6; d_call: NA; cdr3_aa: CASSYSTRVGDEQYF; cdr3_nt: TGTGCCAGCAGTTACTCGACCAGGGTAGGGGACGAGCAGTACTTC
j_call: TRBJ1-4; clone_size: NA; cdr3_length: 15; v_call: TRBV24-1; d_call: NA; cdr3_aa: CATSDSGATNEKLFF; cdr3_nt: TGTGCCACCAGTGACTCAGGGGCAACTAATGAAAAACTGTTTTTT
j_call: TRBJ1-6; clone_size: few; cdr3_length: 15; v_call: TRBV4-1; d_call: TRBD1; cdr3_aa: CASSQGQGANSPLHF; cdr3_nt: TGCGCCAGCAGCCAAGGACAGGGGGCAAATTCACCCCTCCACTTT
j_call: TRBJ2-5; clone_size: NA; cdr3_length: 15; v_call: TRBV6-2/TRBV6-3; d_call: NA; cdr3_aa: CASSRTARGQETQYF; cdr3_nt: TGTGCCAGCAGTCGGACAGCCCGGGGCCAAGAGACCCAGTACTTC
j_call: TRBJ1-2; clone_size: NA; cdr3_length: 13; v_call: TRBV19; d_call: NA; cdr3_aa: CATWGGTGYGYTF; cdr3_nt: TGTGCCACCTGGGGGGGCACGGGCTATGGCTACACCTTC
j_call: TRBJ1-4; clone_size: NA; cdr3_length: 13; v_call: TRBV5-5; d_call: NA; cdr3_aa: CASSLAINEKLFF; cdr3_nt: TGTGCCAGCAGCTTGGCCATCAATGAAAAACTGTTTTTT
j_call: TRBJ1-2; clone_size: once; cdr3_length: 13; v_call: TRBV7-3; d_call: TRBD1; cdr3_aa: CASSLRDRLDYTF; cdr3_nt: TGTGCCAGCAGCCTAAGGGACAGGTTGGACTACACCTTC
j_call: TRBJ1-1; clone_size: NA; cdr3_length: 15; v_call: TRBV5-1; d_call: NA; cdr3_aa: CASSLEGGAVAEAFF; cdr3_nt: TGCGCCAGCAGCTTGGAAGGGGGGGCGGTCGCTGAAGCTTTCTTT
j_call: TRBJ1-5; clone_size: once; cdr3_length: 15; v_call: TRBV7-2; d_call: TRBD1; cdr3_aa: CASSSGTGFRQPQHF; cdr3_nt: TGTGCCAGCAGCTCCGGGACAGGGTTCCGTCAGCCCCAGCATTTT
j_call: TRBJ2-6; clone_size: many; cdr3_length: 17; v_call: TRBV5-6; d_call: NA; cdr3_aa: CASSLDGELSGANVLTF; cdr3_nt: TGTGCCAGCAGCTTGGACGGTGAGCTATCTGGGGCCAACGTCCTGACTTTC
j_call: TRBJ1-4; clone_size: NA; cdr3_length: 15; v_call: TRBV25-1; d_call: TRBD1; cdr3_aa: CASSQTTGANEKLFF; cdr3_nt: TGTGCCAGCAGTCAAACGACAGGGGCTAATGAAAAACTGTTTTTT
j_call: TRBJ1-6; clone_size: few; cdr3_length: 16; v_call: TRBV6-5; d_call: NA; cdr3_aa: CASSYGASSYNSPLHF; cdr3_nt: TGTGCCAGCAGTTACGGGGCGAGCTCCTATAATTCACCCCTCCACTTT
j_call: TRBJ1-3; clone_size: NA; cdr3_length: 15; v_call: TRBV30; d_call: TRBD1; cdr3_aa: CAWCPGQGSGNTIYF; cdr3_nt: TGTGCCTGGTGTCCGGGACAGGGCTCTGGAAACACCATATATTTT
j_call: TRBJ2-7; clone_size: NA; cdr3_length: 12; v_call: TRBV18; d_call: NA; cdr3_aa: CASSPNPYEQYF; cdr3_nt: TGTGCCAGCTCACCAAATCCATACGAGCAGTACTTC
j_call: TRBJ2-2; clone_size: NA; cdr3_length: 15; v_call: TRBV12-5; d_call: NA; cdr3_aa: CASGLVLNRPGELFF; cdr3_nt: TGTGCTAGTGGTTTGGTACTCAACCGCCCCGGGGAGCTGTTTTTT
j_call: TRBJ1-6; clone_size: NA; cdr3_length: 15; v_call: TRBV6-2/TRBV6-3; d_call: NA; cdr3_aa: CASSPPQGEVSPLHF; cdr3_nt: TGTGCCAGCAGTCCACCACAGGGAGAGGTTTCACCCCTCCACTTT
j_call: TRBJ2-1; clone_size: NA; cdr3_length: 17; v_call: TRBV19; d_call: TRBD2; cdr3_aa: CASKELAGGSSYNEQFF; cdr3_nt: TGTGCCAGTAAGGAGCTAGCGGGGGGGAGCTCCTACAATGAGCAGTTCTTC
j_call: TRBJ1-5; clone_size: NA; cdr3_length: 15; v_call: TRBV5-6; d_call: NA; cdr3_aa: CASSSRRWGDQPQHF; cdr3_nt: TGTGCCAGCAGCTCCCGCCGGTGGGGCGATCAGCCCCAGCATTTT
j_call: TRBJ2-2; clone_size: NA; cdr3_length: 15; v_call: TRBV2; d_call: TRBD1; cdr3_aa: CASSEERQGAGELFF; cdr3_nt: TGTGCCAGCAGTGAAGAGAGACAGGGGGCCGGGGAGCTGTTTTTT
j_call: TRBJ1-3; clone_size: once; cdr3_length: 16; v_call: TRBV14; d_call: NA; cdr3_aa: CASSQYLGVSGNTIYF; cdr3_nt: TGTGCCAGCAGCCAATACTTAGGAGTCTCTGGAAACACCATATATTTT
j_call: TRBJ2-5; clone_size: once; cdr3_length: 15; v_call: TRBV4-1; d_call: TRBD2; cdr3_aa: CASSHRLAGQETQYF; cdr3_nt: TGCGCCAGCAGCCACAGACTAGCGGGGCAAGAGACCCAGTACTTC
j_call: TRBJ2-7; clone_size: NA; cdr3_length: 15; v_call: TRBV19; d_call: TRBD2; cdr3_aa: CASSLTSGGSHEQYF; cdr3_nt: TGTGCCAGTAGTTTAACTAGCGGGGGATCCCACGAGCAGTACTTC